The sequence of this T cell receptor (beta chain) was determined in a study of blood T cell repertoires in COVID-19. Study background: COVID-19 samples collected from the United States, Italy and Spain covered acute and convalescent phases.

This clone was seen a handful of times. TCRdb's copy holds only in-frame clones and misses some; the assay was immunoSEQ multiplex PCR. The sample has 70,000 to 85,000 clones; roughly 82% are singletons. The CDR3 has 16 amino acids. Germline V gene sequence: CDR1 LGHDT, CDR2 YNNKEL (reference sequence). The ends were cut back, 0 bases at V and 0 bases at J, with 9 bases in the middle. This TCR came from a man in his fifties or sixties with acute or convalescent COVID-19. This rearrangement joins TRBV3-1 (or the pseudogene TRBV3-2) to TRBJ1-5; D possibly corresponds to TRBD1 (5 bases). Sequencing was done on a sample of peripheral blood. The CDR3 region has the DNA TGTGCCAGCAGCCAAGATGGGGGGATTAGCAATCAGCCCCAGCATTTT. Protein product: CASSQDGGISNQPQHF.